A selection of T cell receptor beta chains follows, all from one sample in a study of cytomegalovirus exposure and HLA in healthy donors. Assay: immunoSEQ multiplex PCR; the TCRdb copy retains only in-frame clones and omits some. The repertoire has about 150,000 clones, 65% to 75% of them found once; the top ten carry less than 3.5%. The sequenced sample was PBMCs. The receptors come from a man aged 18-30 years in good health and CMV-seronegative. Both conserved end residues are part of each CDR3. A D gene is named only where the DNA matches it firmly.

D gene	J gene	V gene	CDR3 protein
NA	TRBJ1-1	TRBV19	CASSIVIGARKGMNTEAFF
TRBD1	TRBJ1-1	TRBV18	CASSPSRGRDTEAFF
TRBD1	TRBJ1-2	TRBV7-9	CASSPGTGANYGYTF
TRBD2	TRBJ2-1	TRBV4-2	CASSQLAGGTYDSYNEQFF
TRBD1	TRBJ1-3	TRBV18	CASPGTAGNTIYF
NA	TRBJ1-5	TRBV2	CASSGQGGHQPQHF
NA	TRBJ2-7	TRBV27	CATGGAYEQYF
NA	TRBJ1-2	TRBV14	CASSQEGRGYGYTF
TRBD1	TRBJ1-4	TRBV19	CASKVGTGYEDISNEKLFF
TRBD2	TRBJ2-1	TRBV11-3	CASSLGGGRGDEQFF
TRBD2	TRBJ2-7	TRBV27	CASGRLAASYEQYF
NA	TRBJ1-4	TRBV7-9	CASSLDGGNEKLFF
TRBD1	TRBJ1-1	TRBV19	CASSIDRQGANEAFF
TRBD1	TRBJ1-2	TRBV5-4	CASSGDRLYGYTF
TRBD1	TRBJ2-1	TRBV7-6	CASSKTGSSYNEQFF
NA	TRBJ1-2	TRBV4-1	CASSQAVSYGYTF
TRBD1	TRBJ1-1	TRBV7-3	CASSADRGQGTEAFF
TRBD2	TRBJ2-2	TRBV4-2	CASSQASGGNTGELFF
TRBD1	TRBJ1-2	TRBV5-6	CASSLRDRELIGYTF
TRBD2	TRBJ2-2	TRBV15	CATSRAPGLASGELFF
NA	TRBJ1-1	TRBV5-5	CASSFVPGDNTEAFF
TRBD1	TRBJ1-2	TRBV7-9	CASSLAGGGYGYTF